This T cell receptor beta chain was observed in a study of shared clonotypes between healthy human individuals. Trimming took 0 bases from V and 6 from J; bases not matched to a gene: 5. This CDR3 comprises 14 residues. Germline V lookup: CDR1 SGHTA, CDR2 FQGTGA. This clone was recorded only once. A CD45RA-negative memory subset and a CD45RA+ naive subset were separated from the CD4+ cells. Profiling relied on immunoSEQ multiplex PCR, and the TCRdb table lists in-frame clones only, not all of them. The sample yields about 2.5 million clones, less than 95% seen once. What was sequenced was naive CD4+ T cells from PBMCs. As to subset: CD45RA+ positively selected. The sequence was collected from a man aged 18 to 30 in good health. Some clones in this sample may be carry-over from other donors' samples. The V gene is TRBV7-3, the J gene TRBJ2-7; 7 bases fit TRBD2. The CDR3 DNA reads TGTGCCAGCAGCTTAACGCCTGCGGGAGTCGAGCAGTACTTC. Translating it yields CASSLTPAGVEQYF.